A single sample is the source of the 8 T cell receptor beta chains below, sequenced in a study of beta chain features in type 1 diabetes (dated by TCRdb to the late 2010s). The library was produced with the immunoSEQ multiplex PCR assay. All of the isolated RNA was reverse transcribed with the High Capacity cDNA Reverse Transcription Kit, so expressed TCRB transcripts were sequenced. The source is immuneACCESS, and TCRdb retained only in-frame sequences with V and J called. Part of the clones is not carried over; for the studies checked, unresolved V genes explain less than half of this, and the remainder is unexplained. The sample table lists about 470,000 clones, roughly 30% of them with a count of one. The top ten constitute about 0.065% of the sample. The sample was naive CD4+ T cells from blood. This specimen's cell subset or site label, interpreted: true naive CD4+ T cells. These receptors were taken from a man younger than 30 in good health.

This clone was seen a handful of times. The J gene is TRBJ2-1, the V gene TRBV25-1; 7 bases line up with TRBD2. This CDR3 region has 14 residues. The ends lost 1 base at V and 8 bases at J; junction bases unmatched: 5. Germline-derived CDR1 and CDR2 are MGHDK and SYGVNS. The CDR3 DNA reads TGTGCCAGCAGTGAATTTGGGAGGGGTTATGAGCAGTTCTTC. This codes for CASSEFGRGYEQFF.

The chain links TRBV30 to TRBJ2-5; TRBD1 matches 7 bases. Germline CDR1 and CDR2: GTSNPN and SVGIG (reference sequence). V gave up 1 base and J gave up 5 bases; unmatched junction bases: 10. This CDR3 is 15 amino acids long. CDR3 in DNA: TGTGCCTGGAGTGCACACGGGACAGTCCGGGAGACCCAGTACTTC. Its protein is CAWSAHGTVRETQYF.

In DNA, the CDR3 is TGTGCCAGCAGGCGTGGCGGGAACACCGGGGAGCTGTTTTTT. This codes for CASRRGGNTGELFF. The chain couples TRBV28 to TRBJ2-2; D is uncertain. CDR3 length equals 14 residues. V lost 6 bases and J 1 base, leaving 9 bases between the germline ends. Looked up from germline, CDR1 is MDHEN and CDR2 is SYDVKM.

The chain combines TRBV30 with TRBJ1-2; D call uncertain. The CDR3 contains 13 residues. Germline values: CDR1 GTSNPN, CDR2 SVGIG (reference sequence). V lost 4 bases, J lost 3 bases, and 12 bases lay in between. In DNA, the CDR3 is TGTGCCTGGACCGCAGGCAGCTACTATGGCTACACCTTC. Translation: CAWTAGSYYGYTF.

The CDR3 bases are TGTGCCACCAGCAGAGAGATAGGGCGGGAGCTGTTTTTT. Translating it yields CATSREIGRELFF. The rearrangement uses TRBV15 and TRBJ2-2; D call uncertain. Germline V gives CDR1 LNHNV, CDR2 YYDKDF (reference sequence). CDR3 size: 13 residues. The germline V and J ends were trimmed by 0 bases and 9 bases, with 8 bases remaining between them.

This clone showed up just a few times. The chain uses TRBV7-6 and TRBJ2-1; D ambiguous. The CDR3 totals 14 residues. Germline V gives CDR1 SGHVS, CDR2 FNYEAQ. The V end was cut by 1 base, the J end by 12 bases, with 16 bases between. The CDR3 region has the DNA TGTGCCAGCAGCTTAGGAGTAGACCCCCGGTGGCAGTTCTTC. This sequence encodes CASSLGVDPRWQFF.

This clone came up a few times. The chain carries TRBV5-4 and TRBJ2-3; D call uncertain. V lost 4 bases and J lost 11, with 5 bases in between. Per the germline V gene, CDR1 is SGHNT and CDR2 is YYREEE (reference sequence). CDR3 length equals 9 residues. CDR3 region: CASSAGQYF. The CDR3 DNA reads as TGTGCCAGCAGCGCCGGGCAGTATTTT.

V is TRBV4-1 and J is TRBJ2-7, with 8 bases fitting TRBD1. With 3 bases clipped from V and 4 bases from J, the junction kept 8 bases outside the gene matches. Germline V lookup: CDR1 MGHRA, CDR2 YSYEKL. The CDR3 consists of 15 residues. The CDR3 sequence: CASSQELDRAYEQYF. CDR3 sequence (DNA): TGCGCCAGCAGCCAGGAACTGGACAGGGCGTACGAGCAGTACTTC.